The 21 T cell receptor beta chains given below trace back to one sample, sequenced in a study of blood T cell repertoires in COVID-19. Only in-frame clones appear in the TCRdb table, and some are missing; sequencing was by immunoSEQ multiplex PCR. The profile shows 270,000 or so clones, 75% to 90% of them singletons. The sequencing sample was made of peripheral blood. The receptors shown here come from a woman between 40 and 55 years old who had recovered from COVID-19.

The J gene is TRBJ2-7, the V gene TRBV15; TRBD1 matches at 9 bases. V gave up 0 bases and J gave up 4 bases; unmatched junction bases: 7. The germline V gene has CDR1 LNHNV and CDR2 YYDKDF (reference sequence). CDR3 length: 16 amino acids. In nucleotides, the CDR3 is TGTGCCACCAGCAGAGATCTCCCGGGACAGGGATACGAGCAGTACTTC. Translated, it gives CATSRDLPGQGYEQYF.

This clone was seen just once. Here the CDR3 DNA reads TGTGCCAGCAGCCCCCGCGGAGAGGGCAATGAGCAGTTCTTC. This encodes CASSPRGEGNEQFF. The J gene is TRBJ2-1, the V gene TRBV11-3; perhaps TRBD2 as D (5 bases). The germline CDR1 and CDR2 sequences are SGHNT and YENEEA. V shed 5 bases and J shed 6 bases, with 14 bases lying between them. This CDR3 has 14 residues.

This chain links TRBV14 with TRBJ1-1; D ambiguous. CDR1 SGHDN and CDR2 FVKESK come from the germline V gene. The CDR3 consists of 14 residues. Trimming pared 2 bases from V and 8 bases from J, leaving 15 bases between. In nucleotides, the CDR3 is TGTGCCAGCAGCCAATCCTTCGTGACTGGAGAAGCTTTCTTT. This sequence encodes CASSQSFVTGEAFF.

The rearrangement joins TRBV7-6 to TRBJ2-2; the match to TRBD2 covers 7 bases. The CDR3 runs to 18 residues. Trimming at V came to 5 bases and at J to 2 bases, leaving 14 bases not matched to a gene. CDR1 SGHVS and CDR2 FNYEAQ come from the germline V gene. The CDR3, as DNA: TGTGCCAGCAGCCAAAGGCGCAGGGACTATACTAACACCGGGGAGCTGTTTTTT. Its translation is CASSQRRRDYTNTGELFF.

The DNA of the CDR3 is TGCGCCAGCAGTGAGAGGGACAGGGGTAATGAAAAACTGTTTTTT. It encodes CASSERDRGNEKLFF. The chain combines TRBV10-2 with TRBJ1-4, with 10 nucleotides matching TRBD1. This CDR3 is built from 15 residues. After removal of 2 bases from V and 4 bases from J, the junction contained 1 base not matched to a gene. CDR1 and CDR2 (germline): WSHSY, SAAADI.

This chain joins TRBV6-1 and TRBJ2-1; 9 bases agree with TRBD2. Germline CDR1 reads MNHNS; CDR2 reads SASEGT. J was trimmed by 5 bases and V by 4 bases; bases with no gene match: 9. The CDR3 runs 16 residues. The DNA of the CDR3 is TGTGCCAGCAGTGGATGGCGGGGGGGAAACCACAATGAGCAGTTCTTC. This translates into CASSGWRGGNHNEQFF.

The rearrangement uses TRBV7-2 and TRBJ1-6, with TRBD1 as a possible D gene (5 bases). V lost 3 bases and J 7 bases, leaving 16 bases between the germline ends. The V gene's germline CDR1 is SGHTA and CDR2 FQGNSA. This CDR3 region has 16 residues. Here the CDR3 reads CASSFSQGLGNSPLHF. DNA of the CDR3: TGTGCCAGCAGCTTCTCCCAGGGCCTCGGAAATTCACCCCTCCACTTT.

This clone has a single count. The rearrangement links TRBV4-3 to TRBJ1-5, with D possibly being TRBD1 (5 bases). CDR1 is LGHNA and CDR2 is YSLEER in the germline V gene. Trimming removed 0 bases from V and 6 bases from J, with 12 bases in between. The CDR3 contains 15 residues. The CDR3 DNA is TGCGCCAGCAGCCAAGATATGGGGGGACCTCAGCCCCAGCATTTT. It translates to CASSQDMGGPQPQHF.

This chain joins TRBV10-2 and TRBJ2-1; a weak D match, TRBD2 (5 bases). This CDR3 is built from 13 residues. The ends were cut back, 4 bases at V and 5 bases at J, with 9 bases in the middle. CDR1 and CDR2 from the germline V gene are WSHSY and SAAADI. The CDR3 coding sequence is TGCGCCAGCAGTGGTTACGGGAACAATGAGCAGTTCTTC. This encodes CASSGYGNNEQFF.

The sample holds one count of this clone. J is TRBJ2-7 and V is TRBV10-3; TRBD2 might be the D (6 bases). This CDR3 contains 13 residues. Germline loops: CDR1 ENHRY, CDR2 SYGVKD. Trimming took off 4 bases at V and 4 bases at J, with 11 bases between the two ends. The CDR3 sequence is CAISVQGGYEQYV. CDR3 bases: TGTGCCATCAGTGTTCAGGGAGGTTACGAGCAGTACGTC.

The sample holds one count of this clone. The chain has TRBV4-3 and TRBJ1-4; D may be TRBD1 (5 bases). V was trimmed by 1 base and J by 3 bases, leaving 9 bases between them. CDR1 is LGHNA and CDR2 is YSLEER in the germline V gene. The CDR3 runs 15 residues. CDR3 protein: CASSQVGAANEKLFF. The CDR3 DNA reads TGCGCCAGCAGCCAAGTAGGGGCGGCTAATGAAAAACTGTTTTTT.

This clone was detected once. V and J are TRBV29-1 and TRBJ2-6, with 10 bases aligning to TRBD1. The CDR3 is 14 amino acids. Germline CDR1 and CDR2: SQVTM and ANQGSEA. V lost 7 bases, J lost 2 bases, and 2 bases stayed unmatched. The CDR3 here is CSAGTGAGANVLTF. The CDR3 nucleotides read TGCAGCGCTGGGACAGGGGCTGGGGCCAACGTCCTGACTTTC.

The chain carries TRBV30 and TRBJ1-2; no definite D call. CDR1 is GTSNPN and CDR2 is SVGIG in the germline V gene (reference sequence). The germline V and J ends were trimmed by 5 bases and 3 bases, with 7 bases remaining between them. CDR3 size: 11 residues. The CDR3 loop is CAWARHYGYTF. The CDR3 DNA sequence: TGTGCCTGGGCCAGGCACTATGGCTACACCTTC.

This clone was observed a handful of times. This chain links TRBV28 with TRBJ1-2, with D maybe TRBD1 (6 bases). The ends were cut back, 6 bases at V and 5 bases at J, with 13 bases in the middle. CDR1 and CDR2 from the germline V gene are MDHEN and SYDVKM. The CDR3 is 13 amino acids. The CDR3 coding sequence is TGTGCCAGCAGCCCTGACAGGACTTATGGCTACACCTTC. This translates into CASSPDRTYGYTF.

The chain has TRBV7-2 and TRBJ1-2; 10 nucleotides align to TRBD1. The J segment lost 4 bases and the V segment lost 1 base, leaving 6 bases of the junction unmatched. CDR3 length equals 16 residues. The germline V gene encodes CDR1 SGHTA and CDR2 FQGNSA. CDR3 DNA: TGTGCCAGCAGCTTAGACCGGGACAGGGGAGGCTATGGCTACACCTTC. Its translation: CASSLDRDRGGYGYTF.

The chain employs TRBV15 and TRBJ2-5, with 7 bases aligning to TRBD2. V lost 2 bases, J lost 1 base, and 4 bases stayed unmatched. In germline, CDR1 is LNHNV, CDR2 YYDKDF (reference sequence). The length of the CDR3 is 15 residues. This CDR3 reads CATSRLAEVQETQYF. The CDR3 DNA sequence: TGTGCCACCAGCAGACTAGCGGAGGTCCAAGAGACCCAGTACTTC.

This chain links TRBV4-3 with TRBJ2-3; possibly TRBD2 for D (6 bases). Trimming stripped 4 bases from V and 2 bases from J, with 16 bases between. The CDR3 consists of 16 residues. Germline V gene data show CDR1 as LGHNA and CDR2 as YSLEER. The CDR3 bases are TGCGCCAGCAGCCCCGGTCCAGAGGGACTCACAGATACGCAGTATTTT. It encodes CASSPGPEGLTDTQYF.

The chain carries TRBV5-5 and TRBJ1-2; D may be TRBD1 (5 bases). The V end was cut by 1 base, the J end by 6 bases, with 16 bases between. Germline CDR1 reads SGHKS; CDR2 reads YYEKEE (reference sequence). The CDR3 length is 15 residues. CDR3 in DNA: TGTGCCAGCAGCTTGTTGGGCAGGGAGGGCGATGGCTACACCTTC. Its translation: CASSLLGREGDGYTF.

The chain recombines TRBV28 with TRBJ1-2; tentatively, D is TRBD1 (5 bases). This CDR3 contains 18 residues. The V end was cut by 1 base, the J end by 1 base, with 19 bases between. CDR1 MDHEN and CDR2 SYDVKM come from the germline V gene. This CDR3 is CASSLYGTGGGYNYGYTF. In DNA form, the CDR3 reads TGTGCCAGCAGTTTATATGGGACGGGGGGAGGCTATAACTATGGCTACACCTTC.

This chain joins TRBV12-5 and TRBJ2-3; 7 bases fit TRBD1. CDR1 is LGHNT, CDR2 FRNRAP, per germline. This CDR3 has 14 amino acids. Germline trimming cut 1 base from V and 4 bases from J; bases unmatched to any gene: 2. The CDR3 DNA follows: TGTGCTAGTGGTTTGGGACAGGGTGCAGATACGCAGTATTTT. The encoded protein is CASGLGQGADTQYF.

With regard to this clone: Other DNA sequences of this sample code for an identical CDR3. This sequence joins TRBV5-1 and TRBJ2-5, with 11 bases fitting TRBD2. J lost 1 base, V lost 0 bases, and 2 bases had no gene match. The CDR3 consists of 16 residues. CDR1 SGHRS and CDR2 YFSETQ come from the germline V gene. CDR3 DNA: TGCGCCAGCAGCTTGGGAGGACTAGCGGGCCAAGAGACCCAGTACTTC. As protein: CASSLGGLAGQETQYF.